A selection of T cell receptor beta chains follows, all from one sample in a study of glioma-infiltrating T cells after dendritic cell vaccination. Assay: immunoSEQ multiplex PCR; the TCRdb copy retains only in-frame clones and omits some. The table includes 100,000 or so clones, around 90% detected once. This specimen was blood, taken after dendritic cell vaccination. The receptor set was obtained from a human donor with glioblastoma. Both conserved end residues are part of each CDR3. A D gene is named only where the DNA matches it firmly. Some rows mark clone size as missing; the rest say once, few, many or name a class of expanded clone.

v_call	d_call	j_call	clone_size	cdr3_nt	cdr3_aa
TRBV4-2	TRBD1	TRBJ2-7	once	TGTGCCAGCAGCCAAGGGGACAGAAGGCAGTACTTC	CASSQGDRRQYF
TRBV9	.	TRBJ2-3	.	TGTGCCAGCAGTTCCCCAGGTACGGGGGCAGATACGCAGTATTTT	CASSSPGTGADTQYF
TRBV6-1	TRBD2	TRBJ2-3	.	TGTGCCAGCAGTGCCCGGCGGGGGGGGATTACAGATACGCAGTATTTT	CASSARRGGITDTQYF
TRBV5-1	.	TRBJ2-6	.	TGCGCCAGCAGCGCCCTTCCCGACAGCTCCGGGGCCAACGTCCTGACTTTC	CASSALPDSSGANVLTF
TRBV6-4	.	TRBJ1-1	.	TGTGCCAGCAGTGGGTCGGCGGGGAACACTGAAGCTTTCTTT	CASSGSAGNTEAFF
TRBV2	TRBD1	TRBJ2-7	.	TGTGCCAGCAGCCGGGACAGGGGAAATTACGAGCAGTACTTC	CASSRDRGNYEQYF
TRBV5-1	.	TRBJ1-1	.	TGCGCCAGCAGCCCTGTTAGAGCTTTCTTT	CASSPVRAFF
TRBV30	.	TRBJ1-2	.	TGTGCCTGGAGTAGACCGGGACAAGGGTTTGGCTACACCTTC	CAWSRPGQGFGYTF
TRBV25-1	TRBD2	TRBJ2-7	.	TGTGCCAGCAGTGAGCGCCTCGGGCTAGCGGGAGCGGGCGAGCAGTACTTC	CASSERLGLAGAGEQYF
TRBV27	.	TRBJ1-5	.	TGTGCCAGCAGTTTAGACAGACTAGGGCAGCCCCAGCATTTT	CASSLDRLGQPQHF
TRBV2	TRBD1	TRBJ2-2	.	TGTGCCAGCAACGAGGGGGCGGCCGGGGAGCTGTTTTTT	CASNEGAAGELFF